This T cell receptor beta chain was identified during a study of T cell repertoires in cytomegalovirus infection. Overall study: It was the public TCR beta signatures that indicated both CMV infection and matching HLA type.

V gave up 5 bases and J gave up 2 bases, with 21 bases separating them. Germline CDR1 SGHVS, CDR2 FNYEAQ. This CDR3 contains 17 residues. Study conclusions and caveats: Dominant in the ex vivo response were TCR beta clonotypes restricted by HLA-C and specific for CMV. Pooled public TCR beta family frequency picked out CMV carriers with the relevant HLA.

There are many counts of this clonotype. What it binds is not known. MiXCR, applied by TCRdb to the reads, yields one record per CDR3 protein. The sample has some 270,000 distinct CDR3 sequences; about a sixth are singletons. The specimen sequenced was CD8+ T cells from PBMCs. The chain carries TRBV7-6 and TRBJ2-5; tentatively, D is TRBD1 (6 bases). The source is a human donor in good health (CMV status not recorded). Some clones in this sample may be carry-over from other donors' samples. The CDR3 protein is CASSQIGQSRPQETQYF. Here the CDR3 DNA reads TGTGCCAGCAGCCAGATCGGACAGTCGAGGCCTCAAGAGACCCAGTACTTC.